This TCR beta chain was identified in a study of shared clonotypes between healthy human individuals. Study-level background: Plates per donor: three CD4 naive, three CD4 memory, two CD8 naive, one CD8 memory.

The assay was immunoSEQ multiplex PCR, and TCRdb's table has in-frame clones only and misses some. The table shows 1,400,000 or so clones, with about 98.5% occurring only once. The V gene's germline CDR1 is MNHEY and CDR2 SMNVEV (reference sequence). The CDR3 runs 15 residues. V shed 6 bases and J shed 4 bases, with 18 bases lying between them. The material sequenced was naive CD4+ T cells sorted from blood. This sample's subset: CD45RA+ positively selected. The receptor was derived from a man younger than 45 in good health. V and J are TRBV27 and TRBJ1-1, with D tentatively TRBD1 (6 bases). The CDR3 loop is CASRRGGGEGTEAFF. CDR3 DNA sequence: TGTGCCAGCAGGAGAGGGGGGGGCGAGGGCACTGAAGCTTTCTTT.